One and the same sample provided the 24 T cell receptor beta chains below, sequenced in a study of identical twins. TCRdb reanalysed the 5' RACE reads using MiXCR and keeps one entry per CDR3 protein. The repertoire has 470,000 or so distinct CDR3 sequences, about 24% of them found once; the top ten carry 2.9%. This same sample was also taken into another study, of T cells expressing NK-cell markers.

Source material: CD4+ T cells sorted from blood. The receptors derive from a young woman in good health.

This clonotype was seen once. This chain joins TRBV20-1 and TRBJ2-6, with D maybe TRBD1 (5 bases). The germline gives CDR1 DFQATT, CDR2 SNEGSKA (reference sequence). The CDR3 is 16 residues long. Between the trimmed V and J ends, which lost 0 bases and 0 bases, there was a span of 9 bases. The CDR3 spells CSARDGRASGANVLTF. The CDR3 DNA reads TGCAGTGCTAGAGATGGCAGGGCCTCTGGGGCCAACGTCCTGACTTTC.

This clonotype appeared a few times. This chain joins TRBV6-5 and TRBJ2-5; D uncertain. Germline values: CDR1 MNHEY, CDR2 SVGAGI. The V gene lost 6 bases and the J gene lost 5 bases, with 7 bases spanning the gap. The CDR3 extends over 11 amino acids. CDR3: CASRRKETQYF. The CDR3 DNA sequence: TGTGCCAGCAGGCGGAAGGAGACCCAGTACTTC.

This clonotype was picked up many times. The chain joins TRBV10-3 to TRBJ2-7; D might be TRBD2 (5 bases). Germline V gives CDR1 ENHRY, CDR2 SYGVKD. V gave up 10 bases and J gave up 0 bases, with 13 bases separating them. There are 13 residues in the CDR3. The CDR3 protein is CATEAGFSYEQYF. The CDR3 DNA is TGTGCCACTGAGGCGGGTTTCTCCTACGAGCAGTACTTC.

This clonotype was detected only a few times. V is TRBV6-1 and J is TRBJ2-5, with 10 bases that match TRBD2. The V segment lost 6 bases and the J segment 3 bases; nucleotides outside the gene matches: 7. Germline V lookup: CDR1 MNHNS, CDR2 SASEGT. The CDR3 runs to 15 residues. The CDR3 protein is CASSLTSGYEETQYF. The CDR3 DNA reads as TGTGCCAGCAGCCTGACTAGCGGGTACGAAGAGACCCAGTACTTC.

This clonotype showed up just a few times. The chain carries TRBV12-3 or TRBV12-4 and TRBJ1-5; D perhaps matches TRBD1 (6 bases). The CDR3 consists of 16 residues. Between the trimmed V and J ends, which lost 5 bases and 3 bases, there was a span of 17 bases. In DNA, the CDR3 is TGTGCCAGCAGTAAAAACCCACAGGGCGCCAATCAGCCCCAGCATTTT. It yields the protein CASSKNPQGANQPQHF.

The chain uses TRBV20-1 and TRBJ2-7; perhaps TRBD2 as D (5 bases). The V end lost 2 bases, the J end lost 2 bases, and 13 bases lay between the germline ends. Per germline, CDR1 DFQATT and CDR2 SNEGSKA (reference sequence). The CDR3 loop spans 14 amino acids. CDR3 nucleotides: TGCAGTGCTAGATATCCTAGCTCAGCCTACGAGCAGTACTTC. This translates into CSARYPSSAYEQYF.

The rearrangement joins TRBV5-1 to TRBJ2-1, with 8 bases identical to TRBD2. This CDR3 is built from 16 residues. Germline V gives CDR1 SGHRS, CDR2 YFSETQ. The J segment lost 2 bases and the V segment lost 4 bases, leaving 8 bases of the junction unmatched. CDR3 nucleotide sequence: TGCGCCAGCAGCCTTGGAGCGGGAGCTGCCTACAATGAGCAGTTCTTC. Its translation: CASSLGAGAAYNEQFF.

The DNA for the CDR3 is TGTGCCAGCTTCCCAGATACGCAGTATTTT. This sequence encodes CASFPDTQYF. The rearrangement uses TRBV12-3 or TRBV12-4 and TRBJ2-3; D call uncertain. Trimming removed 8 bases at V and 4 bases at J, with 4 bases between. This CDR3 is 10 amino acids long.

The CDR3 sequence: CAIRGTGTTDTQYF. The DNA for the CDR3 is TGTGCCATCAGGGGGACGGGGACAACAGATACGCAGTATTTT. The rearrangement uses TRBV10-3 and TRBJ2-3; maybe TRBD1 (6 bases). The V and J ends lost 6 bases and 3 bases respectively, with 13 bases between them. From germline, CDR1 is ENHRY and CDR2 SYGVKD. The CDR3 loop spans 14 amino acids.

V and J are TRBV10-3 and TRBJ2-7; D gene unclear. The CDR3 sequence is 11 residues long. Per the germline V gene, CDR1 is ENHRY and CDR2 is SYGVKD. Trimming removed 0 bases from V and 6 bases from J, with 3 bases in between. This chain's CDR3 is CAISESVEQYF. CDR3 DNA sequence: TGTGCCATCAGTGAGTCGGTCGAGCAGTACTTC.

This clonotype came up a few times. The chain combines TRBV10-3 with TRBJ2-3, with D uncertain. Germline-derived CDR1 and CDR2 are ENHRY and SYGVKD. V gave up 6 bases and J gave up 2 bases, with 12 bases separating them. The CDR3 is 14 residues long. CDR3 bases: TGTGCCATCAGGATGACAAGTTCCACAGATACGCAGTATTTT. It encodes CAIRMTSSTDTQYF.

The chain links TRBV7-2 to TRBJ2-7; D is possibly TRBD1 (6 bases). CDR1 and CDR2 (germline): SGHTA, FQGNSA. This CDR3 has 14 residues. V was shortened by 6 bases and J by 3 bases, with 15 bases between the two germline ends. The CDR3 DNA is TGTGCCAGCAGGGGGATGGGGGCCCGCTACGAGCAGTACTTC. Amino acids: CASRGMGARYEQYF.

The chain recombines TRBV12-3 or TRBV12-4 with TRBJ2-1; 12 bases are a match to TRBD2. Losses at the gene ends were 3 bases for V and 12 bases for J; bases not matched to a gene: 12. The CDR3 has 16 amino acids. CDR3 coding DNA: TGTGCCAGCAGTTTTTCTAGCGGGGGGGCTAGAGGTCGGCAGTTCTTC. Translation gives CASSFSSGGARGRQFF.

This clonotype showed up just a few times. The chain combines TRBV3-1 with TRBJ2-1, with D unresolved. This CDR3 is 14 amino acids long. Trimming cost V 0 bases and J 4 bases, with 7 bases left between them. CDR1 LGHDT and CDR2 YNNKEL come from the germline V gene (reference sequence). The CDR3 region is CASSQDPLYNEQFF. The CDR3 DNA reads as TGTGCCAGCAGCCAAGACCCCCTATACAATGAGCAGTTCTTC.

This rearrangement joins TRBV6-1 to TRBJ2-1; 11 bases are shared with TRBD1. The CDR3 runs to 15 residues. J gave up 6 bases and V 5 bases, and 6 bases lay outside the gene matches. Germline loops: CDR1 MNHNS, CDR2 SASEGT. The CDR3 DNA follows: TGTGCCAGCAGTCCCGGGACAGGGGGTTTCAATGAGCAGTTCTTC. Its protein product is CASSPGTGGFNEQFF.

This clonotype came up many times. The CDR3 DNA reads TGTGCCAGCAGTTTCGCCGGCTACGAGCAGTACTTC. It specifies CASSFAGYEQYF. This chain links TRBV12-3 or TRBV12-4 with TRBJ2-7; the D is unclear. The germline V and J ends were trimmed by 3 bases and 3 bases, with 6 bases remaining between them. The CDR3 has 12 amino acids.

The chain couples TRBV7-2 to TRBJ2-7, with D possibly matching TRBD2 (7 bases). The CDR3 runs to 16 residues. V was clipped by 5 bases and J by 2 bases, with 19 bases between them. Germline V CDR1 and CDR2: SGHTA, FQGNSA. CDR3 in amino acids: CASSPSFRGATYEQYF. CDR3 DNA sequence: TGTGCCAGCAGCCCGTCCTTCCGGGGGGCCACCTACGAGCAGTACTTC.

This rearrangement joins TRBV18 to TRBJ2-7, with a possible D match to TRBD1 (5 bases). The length of the CDR3 is 14 residues. CDR1 and CDR2 from the germline V gene are KGHSH and LQKENI. Trimming cost V 3 bases and J 2 bases, with 11 bases left between them. The chain's CDR3 is CASSPGRAPYEQYF. CDR3 in DNA: TGTGCCAGCTCACCCGGCAGGGCCCCCTACGAGCAGTACTTC. The whole variable domain, filled in from reference TRBV18 and TRBJ2-7, reads NAGVMQNPRHLVRRRGQEARLRCSPMKGHSHVYWYRQLPEEGLKFMVYLQKENIIDESGMPKERFSAEFPKEGPSILRIQQVVRGDSAAYFCASSPGRAPYEQYFGPGTRLTVT.

J is TRBJ2-7 and V is TRBV12-3 or TRBV12-4, with 13 bases identical to TRBD2. The CDR3 consists of 15 residues. The junction had 7 bases not matched to a gene; V was cut back by 4 bases and J by 7 bases. The DNA of the CDR3 is TGTGCCAGCAGTTCACCGGGACTAGCGGGAAAAGAGCAGTACTTC. Translating it yields CASSSPGLAGKEQYF.

The J gene is TRBJ2-1, the V gene TRBV5-1, with D hard to call. V was trimmed by 4 bases and J by 8 bases, leaving 22 bases between them. The CDR3 sequence is 16 residues long. Germline-derived CDR1 and CDR2 are SGHRS and YFSETQ. CDR3 sequence: CASSTVGGNPTHEQFF. As DNA, the CDR3 is TGCGCCAGCAGCACCGTGGGTGGGAACCCAACCCATGAGCAGTTCTTC. The variable domain in full, with the rest retrieved from reference TRBV5-1 and TRBJ2-1, is KAGVTQTPRYLIKTRGQQVTLSCSPISGHRSVSWYQQTPGQGLQFLFEYFSETQRNKGNFPGRFSGRQFSNSRSEMNVSTLELGDSALYLCASSTVGGNPTHEQFFGPGTRLTVL.

The chain links TRBV20-1 to TRBJ2-5, with 8 positions matching TRBD2. With 3 bases clipped from V and 4 bases from J, the junction kept 10 bases outside the gene matches. CDR1 and CDR2 from the germline V gene are DFQATT and SNEGSKA (reference sequence). This CDR3 contains 15 residues. The CDR3 reads CSASHPREGRETQYF. The DNA for the CDR3 is TGCAGTGCTAGTCATCCTCGGGAGGGCCGAGAGACCCAGTACTTC.

This rearrangement joins TRBV3-1 to TRBJ2-7; D perhaps matches TRBD2 (5 bases). Germline lookup yields CDR1 LGHDT and CDR2 YNNKEL (reference sequence). Deletions cut 2 bases from V and 1 base from J, with 15 bases between. This CDR3 comprises 16 residues. This CDR3 reads CASSQRAGRGSYEQYF. CDR3 DNA: TGTGCCAGCAGCCAACGGGCAGGCCGGGGATCCTACGAGCAGTACTTC.

This sequence joins TRBV4-1 and TRBJ1-1; a possible D gene is TRBD1 (5 bases). Germline V lookup: CDR1 MGHRA, CDR2 YSYEKL. This CDR3 has 16 amino acids. The ends were cut back, 1 base at V and 2 bases at J, with 14 bases in the middle. This CDR3 reads CASSQAPGRRNTEAFF. The DNA of the CDR3 is TGCGCCAGCAGCCAAGCTCCGGGACGGCGAAACACTGAAGCTTTCTTT.

This clonotype has just a few counts. The CDR3 DNA reads as TGCAGTGCTAGGTTAGCGGGGGCCCCGCGGAATGAGCAGTTCTTC. It translates to CSARLAGAPRNEQFF. The rearrangement joins TRBV20-1 to TRBJ2-1; 9 nucleotides agree with TRBD2. The junction had 10 bases not matched to a gene; V was cut back by 3 bases and J by 7 bases. This CDR3 is built from 15 residues. Per the germline V gene, CDR1 is DFQATT and CDR2 is SNEGSKA (reference sequence).